This T cell receptor beta chain was retrieved from a study of blood T cells in healthy people across ages. This clonotype turned up a few times. Sample-barcoded 5' priming and a J-beta primer mix drove a second PCR of 7 to 11 cycles. TCRdb called the 5' RACE reads again in MiXCR, with one record for every CDR3 protein. The repertoire consists of 1.2 million to 1.5 million distinct CDR3 sequences, with around 39% occurring once and the leading ten covering roughly 8.2%. Per germline, CDR1 MDHEN and CDR2 SYDVKM. This CDR3 is 19 amino acids long. V lost 5 bases and J 0 bases, leaving 23 bases between the germline ends.

The clonotype comes from a woman younger than 35 in good health. V and J are TRBV28 and TRBJ2-1; D is undetermined. Sample: blood. This chain's CDR3 is CASSPLGGVPVVSYNEQFF. For the CDR3, the DNA is TGTGCCAGCAGTCCCCTCGGTGGAGTCCCAGTAGTCTCCTACAATGAGCAGTTCTTC.